Given below is one T cell receptor (beta chain) in context. The antigen remains unidentified. The CDR3 loop spans 15 amino acids. CDR1 and CDR2 (germline): SGHTA, FQGTGA. V was clipped by 2 bases and J by 2 bases, with 10 bases between them. These data come from a study of molecular identifiers for immune sequencing clone quantification. Across the whole study: Replicate experiments took RNA from around 18,000 or 91,000 naive CD8 cells, divided it five ways and sequenced four. Overall study results and limits: Shared barcodes on identical TCR molecules could underestimate the sizes of highly expanded clones.

In preparing bulk TCR libraries, previously described methods and listed TCR primers were used. TCRdb re-derived calls from the PCR reads in MiXCR, one entry per CDR3 protein. In the table there are roughly 320,000 distinct CDR3 sequences, roughly a quarter of which are singletons. Using a CD8+CD4-CCR7+CD45RA+ phenotype, naive CD8 T cells were sorted. This TCR derives from a human donor in good health. Some libraries in this study had Jurkat cell RNA spiked in. Sequencing was performed on naive CD8+ T cells from blood, with Jurkat cell RNA spiked in. Stated subset: FACS-sorted CD8+CD4-CCR7+CD45RA+ naive T cells. This chain links TRBV7-3 with TRBJ2-1; D is unresolved. The DNA for the CDR3 is TGTGCCAGCAGCTTAGTTGTGACTGCCTACAATGAGCAGTTCTTC. It translates to CASSLVVTAYNEQFF.